The present T cell receptor (beta chain) was sequenced within a study of CD8 T cells in Susac syndrome. Study findings and constraints: In total CD8+ repertoires, roughly 16 Susac-specific public clones were found, and CD8+ TEMRA repertoires had roughly five.

Turning to this clonotype: As yet, its antigen is unknown.

Random-hexamer reverse transcription was applied to about 0.45 to 1 ug RNA. TCR beta CDR3 was amplified by immunoSEQ multiplex PCR. This amplification extended across 54 Vbeta and 13 Jbeta segments. TCRdb ran MiXCR on the immunoSEQ multiplex PCR reads and lists one entry per CDR3 protein. The sample has about 82,000 distinct CDR3 sequences, roughly 96% seen once. The V and J ends lost 4 bases and 7 bases, in that order; junction bases with no gene match: 8. The CDR3 totals 14 residues. Germline V lookup: CDR1 GTSNPN, CDR2 SVGIG (reference sequence). The chain employs TRBV30 and TRBJ2-1; 9 bases line up with TRBD1. The material sequenced was CD8+ T cells from PBMCs. The clonotype was recovered from a human donor with Susac syndrome. CDR3 nucleotides: TGTGCCTGGACCCCCGGGACAGGGAAGAATGAGCAGTTCTTC. Translated: CAWTPGTGKNEQFF.